This T cell receptor beta chain derives from a study of T-cell reconstitution after alpha-beta-depleted transplantation in children. Study outcomes and limitations: About two months after transplant, alpha-beta T cells reportedly came from several hundred expanded graft clones. Newly produced T cells mostly accounted for T-cell counts and diversity one year post-transplant. Surviving recipient T cells and intrathymic progenitors accounted for some patients' high TCRbeta diversity at day 60.

Germline values: CDR1 SGHDN, CDR2 FVKESK. Between the trimmed V and J ends, which lost 4 bases and 8 bases, there was a span of 12 bases. The CDR3 runs to 14 residues. TCRbeta library construction was performed incorporating unique molecular identifiers. TCRdb fed the PCR reads into MiXCR, producing one record per CDR3 protein. In the table there are about 260,000 distinct CDR3 sequences, just under 8.5% of which are singletons. This clonotype was recorded many times. Its antigen remains unidentified. Sample: PBMCs, mostly from graft donor cells, taken 180 days after TCRalphabeta/CD19-depleted stem cell transplant. The TCR sequence derives from a male patient younger than 18 who had a stem cell transplant for acute lymphoblastic leukemia, so the T cells may come from the graft donor. The chain joins TRBV14 to TRBJ1-6, with unresolved D. CDR3 region: CASSRRVRDSPLHF. The CDR3 nucleotides are TGTGCCAGCAGCCGGCGGGTGAGGGATTCACCCCTCCACTTT.